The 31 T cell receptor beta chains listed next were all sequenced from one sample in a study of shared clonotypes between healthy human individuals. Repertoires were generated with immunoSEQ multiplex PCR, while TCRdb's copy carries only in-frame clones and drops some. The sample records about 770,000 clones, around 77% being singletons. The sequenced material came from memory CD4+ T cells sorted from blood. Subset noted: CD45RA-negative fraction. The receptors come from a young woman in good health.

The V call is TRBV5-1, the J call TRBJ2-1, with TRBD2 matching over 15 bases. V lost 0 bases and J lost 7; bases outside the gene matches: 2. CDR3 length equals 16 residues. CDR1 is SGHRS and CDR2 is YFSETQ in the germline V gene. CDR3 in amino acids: CASSLAGTSGRNEQFF. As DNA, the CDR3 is TGCGCCAGCAGCTTGGCTGGGACTAGCGGGAGGAATGAGCAGTTCTTC.

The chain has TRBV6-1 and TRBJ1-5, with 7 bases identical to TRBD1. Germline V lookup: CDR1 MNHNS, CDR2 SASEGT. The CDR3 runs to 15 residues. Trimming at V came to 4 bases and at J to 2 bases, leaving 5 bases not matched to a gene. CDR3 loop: CASSGGGARNQPQHF. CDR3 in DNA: TGTGCCAGCAGTGGAGGGGGCGCTCGCAATCAGCCCCAGCATTTT.

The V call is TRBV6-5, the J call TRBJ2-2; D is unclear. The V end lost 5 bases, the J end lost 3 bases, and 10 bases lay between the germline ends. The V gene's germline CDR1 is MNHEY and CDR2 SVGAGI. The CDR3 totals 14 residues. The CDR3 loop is CASSKFRDTGELFF. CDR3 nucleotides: TGTGCCAGCAGTAAATTTCGGGACACCGGGGAGCTGTTTTTT.

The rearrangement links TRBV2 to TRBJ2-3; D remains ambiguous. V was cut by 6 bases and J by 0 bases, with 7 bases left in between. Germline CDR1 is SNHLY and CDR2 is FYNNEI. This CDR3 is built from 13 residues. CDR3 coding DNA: TGTGCCAGCAGGGCCCCTAGCACAGATACGCAGTATTTT. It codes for CASRAPSTDTQYF.

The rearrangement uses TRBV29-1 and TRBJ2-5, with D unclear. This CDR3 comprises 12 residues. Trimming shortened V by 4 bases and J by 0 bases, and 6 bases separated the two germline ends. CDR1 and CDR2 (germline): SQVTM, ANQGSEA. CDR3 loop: CSVVGNQETQYF. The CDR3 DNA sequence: TGCAGCGTTGTAGGCAACCAAGAGACCCAGTACTTC.

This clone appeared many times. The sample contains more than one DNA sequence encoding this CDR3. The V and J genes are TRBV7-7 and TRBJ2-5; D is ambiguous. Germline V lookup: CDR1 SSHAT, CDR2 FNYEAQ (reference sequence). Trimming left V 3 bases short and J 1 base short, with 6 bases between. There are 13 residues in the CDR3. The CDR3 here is CASSFGPQETQYF. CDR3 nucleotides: TGTGCCAGCAGCTTTGGGCCCCAAGAGACCCAGTACTTC.

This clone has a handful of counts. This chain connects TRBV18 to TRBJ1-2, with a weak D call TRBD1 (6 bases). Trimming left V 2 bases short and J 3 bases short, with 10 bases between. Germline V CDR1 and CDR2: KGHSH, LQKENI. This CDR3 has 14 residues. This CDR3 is CASSPAGAHYGYTF. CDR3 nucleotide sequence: TGTGCCAGCTCACCAGCAGGGGCCCACTATGGCTACACCTTC.

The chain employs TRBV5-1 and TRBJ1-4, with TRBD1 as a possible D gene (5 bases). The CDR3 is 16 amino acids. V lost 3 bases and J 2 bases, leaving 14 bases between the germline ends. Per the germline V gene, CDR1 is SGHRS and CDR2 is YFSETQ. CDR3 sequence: CASSSLGGTTNEKLFF. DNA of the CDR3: TGCGCCAGCAGCTCGCTGGGCGGGACGACTAATGAAAAACTGTTTTTT.

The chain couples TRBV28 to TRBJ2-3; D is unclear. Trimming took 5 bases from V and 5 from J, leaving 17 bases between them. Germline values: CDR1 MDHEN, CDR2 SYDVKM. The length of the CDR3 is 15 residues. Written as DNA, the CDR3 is TGTGCCAGCAGTCGGCGGCTTCGCGGTAGAGATACGCAGTATTTT. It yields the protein CASSRRLRGRDTQYF.

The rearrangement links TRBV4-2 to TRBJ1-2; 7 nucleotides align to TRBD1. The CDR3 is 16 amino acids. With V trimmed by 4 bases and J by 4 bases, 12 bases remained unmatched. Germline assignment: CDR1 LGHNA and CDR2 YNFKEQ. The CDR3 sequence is CASSPLTGALTYGYTF. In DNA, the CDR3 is TGTGCCAGCAGCCCCCTAACAGGGGCTCTAACCTATGGCTACACCTTC.

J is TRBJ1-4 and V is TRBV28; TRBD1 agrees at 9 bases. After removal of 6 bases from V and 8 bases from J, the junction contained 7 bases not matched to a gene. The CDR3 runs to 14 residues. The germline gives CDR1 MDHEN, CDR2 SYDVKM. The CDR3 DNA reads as TGTGCCAGCAGCGAGACAGGGGGGGGCGAAAAACTGTTTTTT. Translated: CASSETGGGEKLFF.

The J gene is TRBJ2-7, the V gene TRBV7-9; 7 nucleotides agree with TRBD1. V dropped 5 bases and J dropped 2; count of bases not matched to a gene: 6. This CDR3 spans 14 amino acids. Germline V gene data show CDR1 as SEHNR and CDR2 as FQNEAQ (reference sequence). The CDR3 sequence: CASSSGDSTYEQYF. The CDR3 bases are TGTGCCAGCAGCAGTGGGGACAGCACCTACGAGCAGTACTTC.

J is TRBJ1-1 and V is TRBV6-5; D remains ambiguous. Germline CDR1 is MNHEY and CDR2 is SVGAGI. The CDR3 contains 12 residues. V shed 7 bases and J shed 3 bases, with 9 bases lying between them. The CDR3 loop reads CASKDPDTEAFF. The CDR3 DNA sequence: TGTGCCAGCAAGGACCCGGACACTGAAGCTTTCTTT.

CDR3 amino acids: CASSQDFWYLTEQYF. CDR3 nucleotides: TGCGCCAGCAGCCAAGATTTTTGGTATCTCACCGAGCAGTACTTC. The chain uses TRBV4-1 and TRBJ2-7; no clear D gene. CDR3 size: 15 residues. The germline V gene encodes CDR1 MGHRA and CDR2 YSYEKL. Trimming shortened V by 0 bases and J by 6 bases, and 15 bases separated the two germline ends.

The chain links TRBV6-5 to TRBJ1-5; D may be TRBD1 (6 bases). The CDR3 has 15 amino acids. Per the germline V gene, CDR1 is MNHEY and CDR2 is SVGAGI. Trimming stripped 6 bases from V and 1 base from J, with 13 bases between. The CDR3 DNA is TGTGCCAGCAGGGGCGGGGGCGCAAGCAATCAGCCCCAGCATTTT. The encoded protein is CASRGGGASNQPQHF.

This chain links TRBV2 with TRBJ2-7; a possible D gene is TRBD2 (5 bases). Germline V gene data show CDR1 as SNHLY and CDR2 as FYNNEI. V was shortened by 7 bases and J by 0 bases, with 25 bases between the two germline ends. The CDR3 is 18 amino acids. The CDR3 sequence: CASTPSGRTGRSSYEQYF. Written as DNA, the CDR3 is TGTGCCAGCACACCATCCGGGCGTACGGGGAGAAGCTCCTACGAGCAGTACTTC.

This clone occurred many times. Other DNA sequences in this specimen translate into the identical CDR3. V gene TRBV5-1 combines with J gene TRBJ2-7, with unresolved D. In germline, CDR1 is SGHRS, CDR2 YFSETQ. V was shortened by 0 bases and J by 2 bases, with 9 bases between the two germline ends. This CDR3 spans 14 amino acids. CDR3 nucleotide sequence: TGCGCCAGCAGCTTGGTTGTTTCTCCCTACGAGCAGTACTTC. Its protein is CASSLVVSPYEQYF. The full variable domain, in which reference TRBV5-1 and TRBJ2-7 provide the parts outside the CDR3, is KAGVTQTPRYLIKTRGQQVTLSCSPISGHRSVSWYQQTPGQGLQFLFEYFSETQRNKGNFPGRFSGRQFSNSRSEMNVSTLELGDSALYLCASSLVVSPYEQYFGPGTRLTVT.

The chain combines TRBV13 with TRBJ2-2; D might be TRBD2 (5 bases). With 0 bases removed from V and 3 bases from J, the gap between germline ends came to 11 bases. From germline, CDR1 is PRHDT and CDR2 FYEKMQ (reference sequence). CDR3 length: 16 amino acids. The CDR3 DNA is TGTGCCAGCAGCTTAGGACTAGTGTTTGACACCGGGGAGCTGTTTTTT. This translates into CASSLGLVFDTGELFF.

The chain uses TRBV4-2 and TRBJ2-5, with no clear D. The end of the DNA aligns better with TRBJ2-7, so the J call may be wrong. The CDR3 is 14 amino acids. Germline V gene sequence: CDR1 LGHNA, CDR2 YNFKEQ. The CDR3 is CASSQGSGSYEQYF. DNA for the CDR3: TGTGCCAGCAGCCAAGGTTCAGGCTCCTACGAGCAGTACTTC.

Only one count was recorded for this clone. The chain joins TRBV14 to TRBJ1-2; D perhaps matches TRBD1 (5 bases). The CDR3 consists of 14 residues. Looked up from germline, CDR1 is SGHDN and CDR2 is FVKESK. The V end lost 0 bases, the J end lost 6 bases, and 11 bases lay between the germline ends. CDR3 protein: CASSQELARDGYTF. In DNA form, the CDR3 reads TGTGCCAGCAGCCAAGAGCTGGCCAGGGATGGCTACACCTTC. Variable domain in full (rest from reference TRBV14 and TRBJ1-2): EAGVTQFPSHSVIEKGQTVTLRCDPISGHDNLYWYRRVMGKEIKFLLHFVKESKQDESGMPNNRFLAERTGGTYSTLKVQPAELEDSGVYFCASSQELARDGYTFGSGTRLTVV.

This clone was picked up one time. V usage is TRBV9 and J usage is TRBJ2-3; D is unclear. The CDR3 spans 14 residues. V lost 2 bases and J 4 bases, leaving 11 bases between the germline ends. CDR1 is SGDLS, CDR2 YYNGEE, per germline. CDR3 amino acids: CASSVAGYSDTQYF. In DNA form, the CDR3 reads TGTGCCAGCAGCGTGGCCGGGTACTCAGATACGCAGTATTTT. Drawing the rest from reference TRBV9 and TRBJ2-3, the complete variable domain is DSGVTQTPKHLITATGQRVTLRCSPRSGDLSVYWYQQSLDQGLQFLIQYYNGEERAKGNILERFSAQQFPDLHSELNLSSLELGDSALYFCASSVAGYSDTQYFGPGTRLTVL.

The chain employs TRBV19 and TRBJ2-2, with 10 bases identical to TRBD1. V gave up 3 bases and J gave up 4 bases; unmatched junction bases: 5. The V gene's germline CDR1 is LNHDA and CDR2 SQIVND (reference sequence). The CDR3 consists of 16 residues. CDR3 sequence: CASSIRGTGATGELFF. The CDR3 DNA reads TGTGCCAGTAGTATTAGGGGGACAGGGGCCACCGGGGAGCTGTTTTTT.

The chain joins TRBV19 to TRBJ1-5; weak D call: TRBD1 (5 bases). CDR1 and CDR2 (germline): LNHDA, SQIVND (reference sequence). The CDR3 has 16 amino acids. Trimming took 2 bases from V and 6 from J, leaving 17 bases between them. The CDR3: CASSILVSGLVQPQHF. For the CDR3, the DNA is TGTGCCAGTAGTATATTAGTATCAGGGTTGGTTCAGCCCCAGCATTTT.

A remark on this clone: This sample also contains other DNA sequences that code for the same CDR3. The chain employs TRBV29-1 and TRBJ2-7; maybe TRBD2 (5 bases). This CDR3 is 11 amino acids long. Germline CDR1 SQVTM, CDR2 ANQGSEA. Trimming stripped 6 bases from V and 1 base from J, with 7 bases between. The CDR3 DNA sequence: TGCAGCGTCCCGGGGTCCTACGAGCAGTACTTC. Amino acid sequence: CSVPGSYEQYF.

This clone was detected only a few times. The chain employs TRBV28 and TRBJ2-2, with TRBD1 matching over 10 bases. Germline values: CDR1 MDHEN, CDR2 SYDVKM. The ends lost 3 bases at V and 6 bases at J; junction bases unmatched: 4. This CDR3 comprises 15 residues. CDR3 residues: CASSFGTGEAGELFF. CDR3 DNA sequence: TGTGCCAGCAGTTTTGGGACAGGGGAGGCCGGGGAGCTGTTTTTT.

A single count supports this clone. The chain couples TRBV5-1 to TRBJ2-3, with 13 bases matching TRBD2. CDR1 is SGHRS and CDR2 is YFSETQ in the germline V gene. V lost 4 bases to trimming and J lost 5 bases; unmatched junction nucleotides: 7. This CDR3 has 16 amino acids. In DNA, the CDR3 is TGCGCCAGCAGCCGGACTAGCGGGAGTTTGGAAGATACGCAGTATTTT. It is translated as CASSRTSGSLEDTQYF.

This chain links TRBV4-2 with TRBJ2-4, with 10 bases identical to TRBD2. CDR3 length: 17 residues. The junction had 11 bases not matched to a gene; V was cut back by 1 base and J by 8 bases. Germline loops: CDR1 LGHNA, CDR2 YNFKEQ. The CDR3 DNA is TGTGCCAGCAGCCAAGCGGCTAGCGGGAGTTCGGTTTACATTCAGTACTTC. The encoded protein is CASSQAASGSSVYIQYF.

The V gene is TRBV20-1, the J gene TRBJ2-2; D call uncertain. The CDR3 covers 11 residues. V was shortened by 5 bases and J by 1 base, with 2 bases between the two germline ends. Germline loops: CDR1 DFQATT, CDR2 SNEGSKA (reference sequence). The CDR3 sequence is CSAENTGELFF. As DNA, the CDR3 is TGCAGTGCTGAGAACACCGGGGAGCTGTTTTTT.

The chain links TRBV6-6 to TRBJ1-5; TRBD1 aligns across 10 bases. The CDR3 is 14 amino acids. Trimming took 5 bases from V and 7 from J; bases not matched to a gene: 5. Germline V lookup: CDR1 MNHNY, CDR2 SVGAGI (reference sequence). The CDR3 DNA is TGTGCCAGCAGTACAGACAGGGGGCGGCAGCCCCAGCATTTT. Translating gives CASSTDRGRQPQHF.

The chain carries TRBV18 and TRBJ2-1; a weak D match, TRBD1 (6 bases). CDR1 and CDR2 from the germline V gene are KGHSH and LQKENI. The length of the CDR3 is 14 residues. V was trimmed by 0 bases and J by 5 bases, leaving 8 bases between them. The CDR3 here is CASSPPSGDNEQFF. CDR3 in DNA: TGTGCCAGCTCACCACCATCAGGGGACAATGAGCAGTTCTTC.

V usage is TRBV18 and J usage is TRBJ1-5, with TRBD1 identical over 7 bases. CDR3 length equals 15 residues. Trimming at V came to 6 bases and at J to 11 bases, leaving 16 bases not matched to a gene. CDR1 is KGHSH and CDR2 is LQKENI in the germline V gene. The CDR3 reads CASSPGHGQVSAQHF. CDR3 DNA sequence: TGTGCCAGCTCCCCAGGCCACGGACAGGTTTCAGCCCAGCATTTT.